The T cell receptor (beta chain) described here comes from a study of blood T cell repertoires in COVID-19. At the level of the study: COVID-19 samples, acute and convalescent, were from the United States, Italy and Spain. In each case, the material was cDNA or gDNA derived from T cells, B-cell-depleted T cells, or PBMCs.

The authors' processing: Amplifying reference gene primers gave estimates of nucleated cell counts. Sequencing was performed with immunoSEQ multiplex PCR; in TCRdb, only in-frame clones are kept and a portion is missing. Clone size and V and J calls were adopted from that table, with D and trimming inferred from the DNA. The table records 150,000 to 200,000 clones, roughly 79% of them present only once. CDR3 length: 15 residues. Germline V gives CDR1 SGDLS, CDR2 YYNGEE. Trimming at V came to 3 bases and at J to 3 bases, leaving 8 bases not matched to a gene. V usage is TRBV9 and J usage is TRBJ2-7; 8 bases fit TRBD1. The sample comprised peripheral blood. This clonotype originated in a man in his 60s with active or convalescent COVID-19. The CDR3 DNA reads TGTGCCAGCAGCGAGACCGGGACAGGATTCTACGAGCAGTACTTC. Protein: CASSETGTGFYEQYF.